The 15 T cell receptor beta chains in this list originate from one sample, sequenced in a study of early T cells in non-severe SARS-CoV-2 infection. TCRdb called the 5' RACE reads again in MiXCR, with one record for every CDR3 protein. The sample holds about 42,000 distinct CDR3 sequences; about 6% are singletons and the top ten take more than 7%. The specimen was whole blood, collected at baseline. Receptors originate from an adult who was a healthcare worker with PCR-confirmed SARS-CoV-2 infection or an uninfected control (not recorded which).

This clonotype came up many times. CDR3 residues: CASRLGGWGDEQYF. The CDR3 coding sequence is TGTGCAAGTCGCTTAGGAGGGTGGGGAGACGAGCAGTACTTC. The rearrangement links TRBV12-2 to TRBJ2-7; TRBD2, the table's D call, was not compared with the DNA. TRBV12-2 is designated a pseudogene. The CDR3 covers 14 residues.

This clonotype was seen only a few times. V and J are TRBV27 and TRBJ2-7; 11 bases are a match to TRBD1. The ends lost 4 bases at V and 7 bases at J; junction bases unmatched: 3. Germline CDR1 MNHEY, CDR2 SMNVEV (reference sequence). The CDR3 totals 13 residues. The CDR3 sequence is CASSWTGGREQYF. The CDR3 DNA sequence: TGTGCCAGCAGTTGGACAGGGGGCCGGGAGCAGTACTTC.

This clonotype was observed at least ten times. The chain recombines TRBV6-6 with TRBJ2-4; D is tentatively TRBD1 or TRBD2 (5 bases each). CDR3 length equals 16 residues. V lost 7 bases, J lost 0 bases, and 16 bases lay in between. Germline V gene sequence: CDR1 MNHNY, CDR2 SVGAGI (reference sequence). The DNA for the CDR3 is TGTGCCAGCACCGGACTGGGACCCTTAGCCAAAAACATTCAGTACTTC. Amino acids: CASTGLGPLAKNIQYF.

The chain carries TRBV20-1 and TRBJ2-5; tentative D call: TRBD2 (6 bases). The CDR3 contains 16 residues. Germline V gene data show CDR1 as DFQATT and CDR2 as SNEGSKA (reference sequence). Trimming took off 5 bases at V and 4 bases at J, with 23 bases between the two ends. Here the CDR3 DNA reads TGCAGTGCTCCCCGACTCTATAGACTAGGAGTAGAGACCCAGTACTTC. Translation: CSAPRLYRLGVETQYF.

The rearrangement uses TRBV5-1 and TRBJ1-2; 9 positions match TRBD1. V shed 4 bases, J shed 4 bases, and the junction held 11 bases outside the gene matches. Looked up from germline, CDR1 is SGHRS and CDR2 is YFSETQ. The CDR3 extends over 16 amino acids. The CDR3 DNA reads TGCGCCAGCAGCCTCTTGGGACAGGGCAATGGCTATGGCTACACCTTC. Its protein is CASSLLGQGNGYGYTF. Variable domain in full (rest from reference TRBV5-1 and TRBJ1-2): KAGVTQTPRYLIKTRGQQVTLSCSPISGHRSVSWYQQTPGQGLQFLFEYFSETQRNKGNFPGRFSGRQFSNSRSEMNVSTLELGDSALYLCASSLLGQGNGYGYTFGSGTRLTVV.

This clonotype showed up just a few times. The chain is built from TRBV6-1 and TRBJ1-4; possibly TRBD1 for D (6 bases). The CDR3 length is 14 residues. Trimming removed 2 bases at V and 8 bases at J, with 12 bases between. In germline, CDR1 is MNHNS, CDR2 SASEGT. The CDR3, as DNA: TGTGCCAGCAGTGAATCGGGGGGCGGAGAAAAACTGTTTTTT. This codes for CASSESGGGEKLFF.

This clonotype was detected many times. V gene TRBV28 combines with J gene TRBJ2-7, with TRBD1 identical over 10 bases. Trimming took 5 bases from V and 3 from J; bases not matched to a gene: 7. Germline V gives CDR1 MDHEN, CDR2 SYDVKM. The CDR3 has 15 residues. CDR3 in amino acids: CASSPPTGGGYEQYF. In DNA form, the CDR3 reads TGTGCCAGCAGTCCCCCGACAGGGGGCGGCTACGAGCAGTACTTC.

The V call is TRBV6-5, the J call TRBJ2-6, with D maybe TRBD1 (5 bases). CDR3 size: 17 residues. The V end lost 2 bases, the J end lost 2 bases, and 13 bases lay between the germline ends. The germline V gene has CDR1 MNHEY and CDR2 SVGAGI. In DNA, the CDR3 is TGTGCCAGCAGTTACGTACAGAAGGGGACTGGGGCCAACGTCCTGACTTTC. Its protein is CASSYVQKGTGANVLTF.

The J gene is TRBJ2-6, the V gene TRBV6-4; D call uncertain. Germline V gives CDR1 MRHNA, CDR2 SNTAGT. V was shortened by 6 bases and J by 2 bases, with 14 bases between the two germline ends. The length of the CDR3 is 16 residues. This CDR3 is CASSADSVTGANVLTF. The CDR3 nucleotides are TGTGCCAGCAGCGCAGATTCCGTTACTGGGGCCAACGTCCTGACTTTC.

This clonotype occurred many times. This chain uses TRBV7-9 with TRBJ2-5; 8 bases agree with TRBD1. Per the germline V gene, CDR1 is SEHNR and CDR2 is FQNEAQ (reference sequence). The CDR3 is made up of 14 amino acids. Trimming cost V 6 bases and J 5 bases; bases outside gene matches: 8. The CDR3 DNA reads as TGTGCCAGCAGTTTTGGACAGGGAACGGAGACCCAGTACTTC. Amino acids: CASSFGQGTETQYF. Drawing the rest from reference TRBV7-9 and TRBJ2-5, the complete variable domain is DTGVSQNPRHKITKRGQNVTFRCDPISEHNRLYWYRQTLGQGPEFLTYFQNEAQLEKSRLLSDRFSAERPKGSFSTLEIQRTEQGDSAMYLCASSFGQGTETQYFGPGTRLLVL.

This clonotype has only a few counts. The chain recombines TRBV12-3 or TRBV12-4 with TRBJ2-7, with 8 bases matching TRBD2. The CDR3 runs 16 residues. Trimming cost V 6 bases and J 0 bases; bases outside gene matches: 10. Here the CDR3 DNA reads TGTGCCAGCAGCGGCGGGGGGCAGCCATACTCCTACGAGCAGTACTTC. Translation gives CASSGGGQPYSYEQYF.

At least ten counts were recorded for this clonotype. V and J are TRBV20-1 and TRBJ1-1; D is uncertain. Trimming removed 3 bases at V and 3 bases at J, with 11 bases between. Germline V gene data show CDR1 as DFQATT and CDR2 as SNEGSKA (reference sequence). This CDR3 has 13 amino acids. The DNA for the CDR3 is TGCAGTGCTAGTAAACCACAAGACACTGAAGCTTTCTTT. Translation gives CSASKPQDTEAFF.

The chain uses TRBV24-1 and TRBJ1-6; D perhaps matches TRBD1 (5 bases). The CDR3 runs to 13 residues. Germline V gives CDR1 KGHDR, CDR2 SFDVKD. The V and J ends lost 4 bases and 7 bases respectively, with 7 bases between them. CDR3 sequence: CATSETGNSPLHF. The CDR3 bases are TGTGCCACCAGTGAAACAGGAAATTCACCCCTCCACTTT.

This clonotype was recorded many times. The genes are TRBV5-4 and TRBJ2-1, with D possibly being TRBD2 (5 bases). With 0 bases removed from V and 3 bases from J, the gap between germline ends came to 7 bases. Germline V gives CDR1 SGHNT, CDR2 YYREEE (reference sequence). The CDR3 is 14 residues long. The DNA of the CDR3 is TGTGCCAGCAGCTTGGCCGGGAACTACAATGAGCAGTTCTTC. This codes for CASSLAGNYNEQFF.

This clonotype was seen ten or more times. This chain uses TRBV7-2 with TRBJ1-1; 7 bases match TRBD1. The CDR3 totals 14 residues. J lost 1 base, V lost 2 bases, and 1 base had no gene match. CDR1 is SGHTA, CDR2 FQGNSA, per germline. The CDR3, as DNA: TGTGCCAGCAGCTTAAGACAGGGGAACACTGAAGCTTTCTTT. Protein product: CASSLRQGNTEAFF.